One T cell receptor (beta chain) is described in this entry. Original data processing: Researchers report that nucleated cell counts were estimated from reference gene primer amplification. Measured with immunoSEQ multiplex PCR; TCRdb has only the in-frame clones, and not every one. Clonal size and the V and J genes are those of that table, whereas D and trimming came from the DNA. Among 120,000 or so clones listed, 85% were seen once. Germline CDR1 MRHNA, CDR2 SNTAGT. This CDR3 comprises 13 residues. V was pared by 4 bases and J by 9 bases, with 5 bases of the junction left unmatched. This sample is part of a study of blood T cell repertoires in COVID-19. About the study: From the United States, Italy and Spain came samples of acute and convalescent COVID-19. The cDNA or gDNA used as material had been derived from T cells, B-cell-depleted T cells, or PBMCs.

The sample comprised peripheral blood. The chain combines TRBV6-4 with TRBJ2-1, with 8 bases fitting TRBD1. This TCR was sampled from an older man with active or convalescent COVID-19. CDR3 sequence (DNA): TGTGCCAGCAGTGGACAGGGGCATGGTGAGCAGTTCTTC. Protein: CASSGQGHGEQFF.